Below are 18 T cell receptor beta chains sequenced from a single sample in a study of CD8 T cells in ankylosing spondylitis. Broader study findings: Characteristic, it appeared, of ankylosing spondylitis blood was a TCR beta motif of 7 or 8 highly homologous variants.

Their antigens remain unidentified. TCRdb itself ran the 5' RACE reads through MiXCR, one entry per CDR3 protein. The profile covers some 800,000 distinct CDR3 sequences, with about 12% appearing a single time and about 0.5% taken by the ten largest. The specimen was blood, either unsorted or a sorted T cell fraction (not recorded which). These receptors were collected from a male donor with ankylosing spondylitis.

The V call is TRBV30, the J call TRBJ2-2; D may match TRBD1 or TRBD2 (6 bases each). The CDR3 runs 13 residues. V lost 0 bases, J lost 6 bases, and 8 bases lay in between. CDR1 is GTSNPN, CDR2 SVGIG, per germline (reference sequence). Written as DNA, the CDR3 is TGTGCCTGGAGTGTGGGGGGCCCCGGGGAGCTGTTTTTT. Its protein product is CAWSVGGPGELFF.

The CDR3 DNA follows: TGTGCCAGCAGTGACTCTCCTAAACCAGCGGGGAAGCAAGAGACCCAGTACTTC. This translates into CASSDSPKPAGKQETQYF. This chain connects TRBV27 to TRBJ2-5, with 7 bases aligning to TRBD2. This CDR3 comprises 18 residues. V lost 5 bases to trimming and J lost 2 bases; unmatched junction nucleotides: 17. Germline CDR1 is MNHEY and CDR2 is SMNVEV (reference sequence).

In its sample, this clonotype was seen a few times. V and J are TRBV5-1 and TRBJ1-1; a possible D gene is TRBD1 (5 bases). CDR3 size: 15 residues. Germline loops: CDR1 SGHRS, CDR2 YFSETQ. Trimming cost V 0 bases and J 4 bases, with 13 bases left between them. CDR3 region: CASSLEGAGFTEAFF. DNA for the CDR3: TGCGCCAGCAGCTTGGAAGGGGCCGGCTTCACTGAAGCTTTCTTT.

This clonotype was recorded a few times. V usage is TRBV10-1 and J usage is TRBJ1-6, with D tentatively TRBD1 (6 bases). In germline, CDR1 is WNHNN, CDR2 SYGVQD (reference sequence). The length of the CDR3 is 13 residues. Trimming took 3 bases from V and 10 from J, leaving 10 bases between them. The CDR3 protein is CASSETGSSPLHF. Here the CDR3 DNA reads TGCGCCAGCAGTGAAACAGGGAGCTCACCCCTCCACTTT.

This clonotype was observed a few times. The chain combines TRBV20-1 with TRBJ1-1, with a weak D call TRBD1 (5 bases). This CDR3 spans 12 amino acids. CDR1 and CDR2 from the germline V gene are DFQATT and SNEGSKA (reference sequence). The V gene lost 8 bases and the J gene lost 9 bases, with 19 bases spanning the gap. This CDR3 is CSSRTGRLQAFF. The DNA for the CDR3 is TGCAGTTCTCGGACGGGACGATTACAAGCTTTCTTT.

The rearrangement links TRBV29-1 to TRBJ2-3; 8 bases are a match to TRBD1. Unmatched junction bases numbered 11, after V lost 4 bases and J lost 8 bases. CDR1 is SQVTM and CDR2 is ANQGSEA in the germline V gene. The CDR3 is made up of 14 amino acids. The DNA of the CDR3 is TGCAGCGTTGGGGACTGGACAGGGCCGGGTACGCAGTATTTT. Encoded protein: CSVGDWTGPGTQYF.

The chain has TRBV20-1 and TRBJ2-7; tentative D call: TRBD2 (5 bases). Germline CDR1 DFQATT, CDR2 SNEGSKA (reference sequence). V lost 0 bases to trimming and J lost 5 bases, with 23 bases between them. The CDR3 totals 17 residues. The CDR3 protein is CSARDPGLADPLHEQYF. For the CDR3, the DNA is TGCAGTGCTAGAGATCCCGGTCTAGCTGATCCCTTACACGAGCAGTACTTC.

This clonotype appeared a few times. This chain's CDR3 is CASSLGGGPKTYEQYF. The CDR3 DNA follows: TGTGCCAGCAGCTTAGGAGGCGGCCCTAAGACCTACGAGCAGTACTTC. The chain recombines TRBV7-2 with TRBJ2-7; no firm D call. This CDR3 contains 16 residues. The V end was cut by 1 base, the J end by 2 bases, with 15 bases between. Per germline, CDR1 SGHTA and CDR2 FQGNSA.

CDR3 nucleotides: TGCAGTTCCAGGGAGAACACTGAAGCTTTCTTT. Translating gives CSSRENTEAFF. V usage is TRBV20-1 and J usage is TRBJ1-1; D might be TRBD1 (5 bases). The CDR3 is 11 amino acids. V shed 8 bases and J shed 1 base, with 8 bases lying between them. CDR1 is DFQATT and CDR2 is SNEGSKA in the germline V gene (reference sequence).

There are a few counts of this clonotype. The V call is TRBV6-1, the J call TRBJ2-5; D uncertain. Trimming removed 3 bases from V and 0 bases from J, with 8 bases in between. CDR3 size: 14 residues. Germline loops: CDR1 MNHNS, CDR2 SASEGT. The CDR3 DNA reads TGTGCCAGCAGTGAGTCATCGTACCAAGAGACCCAGTACTTC. Its protein product is CASSESSYQETQYF.

This clonotype was seen a handful of times. CDR3 residues: CASTLNTASGLAKTQYF. CDR3 coding DNA: TGTGCCAGCACCCTAAACACCGCTAGCGGGTTGGCGAAGACCCAGTACTTC. The rearrangement links TRBV7-2 to TRBJ2-5; 8 bases align to TRBD2. From germline, CDR1 is SGHTA and CDR2 FQGNSA. The CDR3 is made up of 17 amino acids. The trim removed 7 bases at V and 6 bases at J, leaving 19 bases unmatched.

This clonotype was found many times. The chain has TRBV12-3 or TRBV12-4 and TRBJ2-3, with D perhaps TRBD1 or TRBD2 (6 bases each). There are 15 residues in the CDR3. The germline V and J ends were trimmed by 5 bases and 4 bases, with 16 bases remaining between them. CDR3 in amino acids: CASSLDRRGADTQYF. Written as DNA, the CDR3 is TGTGCCAGCAGTCTGGATAGAAGGGGGGCAGATACGCAGTATTTT.

The chain employs TRBV18 and TRBJ2-7; D is uncertain. Germline values: CDR1 KGHSH, CDR2 LQKENI. This CDR3 is built from 15 residues. The V end lost 1 base, the J end lost 0 bases, and 10 bases lay between the germline ends. The CDR3 nucleotides read TGTGCCAGCTCACCACGTACAAGAAGCTCCTACGAGCAGTACTTC. Its translation: CASSPRTRSSYEQYF.

This clonotype was recorded many times. The V and J genes are TRBV5-1 and TRBJ1-2; D call uncertain. Trimming stripped 4 bases from V and 5 bases from J, with 15 bases between. The CDR3 contains 14 residues. The germline V gene has CDR1 SGHRS and CDR2 YFSETQ. The chain's CDR3 is CASSPGPSQYGYTF. In DNA, the CDR3 is TGCGCCAGCAGCCCCGGGCCCTCTCAATATGGCTACACCTTC.

The J gene is TRBJ2-7, the V gene TRBV10-2, with D possibly matching TRBD2 (5 bases). Germline V CDR1 and CDR2: WSHSY, SAAADI. This CDR3 contains 12 residues. Trimming took 8 bases from V and 5 from J, leaving 13 bases between them. The CDR3 DNA reads as TGCGCCAGCCCTACGGAGGACGACGAGCAGTACTTC. Its translation: CASPTEDDEQYF.

The V gene is TRBV24-1, the J gene TRBJ2-3; no clear D gene. V was shortened by 12 bases and J by 2 bases, with 17 bases between the two germline ends. This CDR3 comprises 14 residues. Germline assignment: CDR1 KGHDR and CDR2 SFDVKD. The CDR3 nucleotides are TGTGCCGTCAGCAGATACGGATCCACAGATACGCAGTATTTT. Its protein product is CAVSRYGSTDTQYF.

This clonotype showed up just a few times. The V and J genes are TRBV28 and TRBJ2-7; perhaps D is TRBD1 or TRBD2 (5 bases each). Deletions cut 5 bases from V and 1 base from J, with 12 bases between. Germline-derived CDR1 and CDR2 are MDHEN and SYDVKM. The CDR3 runs to 14 residues. CDR3 nucleotide sequence: TGTGCCAGCAGTAATTCGGGACCGTCCTACGAGCAGTACTTC. This gives the protein CASSNSGPSYEQYF.

V usage is TRBV20-1 and J usage is TRBJ1-5; 7 nucleotides agree with TRBD1. This CDR3 is built from 16 residues. The V gene's germline CDR1 is DFQATT and CDR2 SNEGSKA (reference sequence). V gave up 0 bases and J gave up 6 bases; unmatched junction bases: 11. The CDR3 spells CSARDRRTGFGQPQHF. The DNA of the CDR3 is TGCAGTGCTAGAGATAGAAGGACAGGTTTCGGTCAGCCCCAGCATTTT.